This paragraph covers one T cell receptor (beta chain) sequence. The target of this receptor is not known. No much larger clone is present one base from it, and per-base qualities are unavailable. The library was made by the immunoSEQ multiplex PCR assay. The paper's data handling went like this. Repertoires were summarized by richness and clonality, and significantly expanded and contracted clones were identified between pre- and post-therapy samples. Not all clones reach the TCRdb copy of this immuneACCESS table, which keeps in-frame sequences only. Checked studies attribute under half of the gap to unresolved V genes and leave the rest unexplained. The D gene and trimming were derived from the DNA, and the V and J assignments and clone size from that table. The sample contains 8,500 to 10,000 clones, 60% to 80% of them found a single time. Together, the top ten hold approximately 7.5% of the sample.

Per the germline V gene (reference sequence), DFQATT is the CDR1 and SNEGSKA is the CDR2. The V and J ends are trimmed by 5 bases and 11 bases, leaving 10 bases between them. The CDR3 spans 10 residues, from the cysteine through the phenylalanine. Just the 30-base CDR3 DNA is kept, in frame starting at base 1. The time point label, as the study defines it: at surgical resection after neoadjuvant nivolumab +/- ipilimumab. The samples were obtained from NEOSTAR, a phase 2 randomized trial that tested neoadjuvant nivolumab or nivolumab plus ipilimumab, followed by surgery, in operable NSCLC. The data originate from a study of neoadjuvant nivolumab and ipilimumab in lung cancer (dated by TCRdb to about 2020). Describing the broader study: Nivolumab was given at 3 mg/kg intravenously on days 1, 15 and 29, and the combination arm added ipilimumab 1 mg/kg on day 1 only. TCR repertoires in pretherapy (baseline) peripheral blood were compared with TCR repertoires in tumors resected at surgery after neoadjuvant immune checkpoint blockade. For each study arm, the primary endpoint of the trial was the rate of major pathologic response (MPR) in the intention-to-treat population. A total of roughly 45 patients with operable NSCLC were treated in the trial, with about 23 randomized to nivolumab monotherapy and 21 randomized to nivolumab plus ipilimumab. Matched pretherapy and resected tumor pairs were analyzed for seven patients, of whom four received nivolumab and three received nivolumab plus ipilimumab. Paper-wide results and their limitations: Compared with tumor-adjacent uninvolved lung, resected tumors had greater TCR richness and clonality, and increases showed up in more of the dual-therapy-treated tumors. From pretherapy to surgery, tumor T-cell richness and clonality increased in three of three dual-therapy tumors but in only two of four nivolumab-treated tumors. Pretherapy blood TCR richness correlated positively with richness in tumors resected after neoadjuvant therapy (Spearman R of about 0.81). A small number of samples was subjected to TCR sequencing. No significant correlation was found between TCR clonality and pathologic tumor regression, and only one major-pathologic-response sample was available for the clonality analysis.

The material was tumor tissue, obtained after neoadjuvant nivolumab, alone or with ipilimumab, at or shortly before surgery. The TCR originated in an adult with non-small cell lung cancer. Some clones in this sample may be carry-over from other donors' samples. This receptor chain uses TRBV20-1 and TRBJ1-5, with an unclear D gene assignment. The CDR3 region has the sequence CSALGETQHF. In nucleotide form, the sequence is TGCAGTGCTTTGGGCGAGACCCAGCATTTT.